The TCR beta chain described here comes from a study of T cell responses to AZD1222 COVID-19 vaccine. The V end lost 11 bases, the J end lost 4 bases, and 14 bases lay between the germline ends. The CDR3 sequence is 13 residues long. CDR1 is WSHSY and CDR2 is SAAADI in the germline V gene. Note on this clone: Its antigen remains unknown.

TCRdb keeps only in-frame clones here, not all; method: immunoSEQ multiplex PCR. Of 150,000 to 200,000 clones in the sample, around 87% were seen once. Study-level findings and limits: Seropositive at baseline were only a handful of AZD1222 recipients. Possibly, clonal diversity was underestimated; donors were largely white British and included more females.

This material consisted of peripheral blood, taken 28 days after the second AZD1222 dose. This TCR was recovered from an adult who received the AZD1222 COVID-19 vaccine. The chain employs TRBV10-2 and TRBJ2-2, with D tentatively TRBD1 (7 bases). CDR3 nucleotides: TGCGCCGCCCAGGGGGGCACCACCGGGGAGCTGTTTTTT. This codes for CAAQGGTTGELFF.